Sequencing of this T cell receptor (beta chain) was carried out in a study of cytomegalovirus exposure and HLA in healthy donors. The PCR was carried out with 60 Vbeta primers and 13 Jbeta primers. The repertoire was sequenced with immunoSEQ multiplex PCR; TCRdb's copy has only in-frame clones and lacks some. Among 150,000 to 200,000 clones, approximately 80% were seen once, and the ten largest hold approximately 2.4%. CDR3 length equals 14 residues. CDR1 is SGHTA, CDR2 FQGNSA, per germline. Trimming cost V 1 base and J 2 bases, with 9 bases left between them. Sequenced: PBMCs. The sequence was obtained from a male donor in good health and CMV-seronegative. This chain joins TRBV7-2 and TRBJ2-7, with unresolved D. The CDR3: CASSLGLDAYEQYF. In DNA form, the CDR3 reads TGTGCCAGCAGCTTAGGCCTAGACGCCTACGAGCAGTACTTC.